This T cell receptor (beta chain) was recovered during a study of shared clonotypes between healthy human individuals (dated by TCRdb to about 2020). Some background on the complete study: The cohort included three men and a couple of women between 18 and 49 years of age. For each donor, CD4 naive and CD4 memory were each run on three plates, CD8 naive on two plates, and CD8 memory on one plate. Blood TCR repertoires of about five healthy adults were deeply sequenced to estimate repertoire size and the extent of clonotype sharing between individuals. To increase sequencing depth and limit assay-specific biases, different laboratories used diverse techniques to prepare libraries and sequence TCR repertoires. Each donor's leukapheresis produced roughly between roughly 0.9 and 8.9 billion PBMCs.

Using the deep immunoSEQ assay, multiplex PCR amplified TCR CDR3 regions from genomic DNA. Extracted genomic DNA from each cell subset was spread evenly across all wells of several immunoSEQ 96-well plates, with each plate serving as a replicate. Each replicate PCR for sorted subsets received about 200 ng genomic DNA, equal to roughly 30,000 T cell genomes. Purified libraries were quantified with a Qubit 3.0 fluorometer, sized on a Bioanalyzer 2100, and re-quantified with the KAPA Library Quantification kit. Each immunoSEQ 96-well plate was sequenced on its own single-read 150-cycle Illumina NextSeq 550 flow cell. The source study handled its data this way. Because the immunoSEQ output included only junctional sequences and no quality scores, the filtering could not be the same as the filtering used for full-length reads. Sequences were annotated with PyIR, a Python wrapper for IgBLAST v1.9, and V/J genes and CDR3 were assigned using IMGT germline references. Any read was removed if the V/J assignment was weak (E-value above 1e-6), the CDR3 was missing, or the read contained stop codons, out-of-frame junctions, or ambiguous translated residues. V3J clonotypes were defined by identical inferred V gene, J gene, and CDR3 amino acid sequence. The percentage overlap between two repertoires was calculated by dividing the number of shared unique clonotypes by the size of the smaller repertoire. RTK rarefaction, the Chao1 estimator, and Recon v2.1 estimates of unobserved clonotypes were used to assess repertoire richness. Generation probabilities for all TCRbeta clonotypes obtained by the gDNA method from four donors were computed using OLGA. TCRdb took this table from immuneACCESS and kept in-frame rearrangements with V and J called. Such tables lack part of the clones; where checked against another copy, unresolved V genes explain under half of the gap, and the rest is unexplained. The V and J calls and clone size are taken from that table; D and trimming were inferred from the DNA. The sample includes roughly 2.1 million clones, with 85% to 95% observed a single time. The ten largest make up 1.5% to 2% of the sample.

As regards this clone: Its antigen remains unidentified. No much larger clonotype is one base removed from it; base qualities were not supplied.

Including the terminal cysteine and phenylalanine, the CDR3 comprises 14 residues. Only the CDR3 region is kept as DNA, spanning 42 bases read in frame from base 1. In the germline V gene, CDR1 corresponds to MDHEN and CDR2 to SYDVKM. The V end loses 6 bases and the J end loses 0 bases, and a stretch of 9 bases separates them. The paper's findings and limits, for the study overall: Across a few donors, approximately 4.6% of naive CD4, approximately 4% of naive CD8, approximately 2.5% of memory CD4, and approximately 0.42% of memory CD8 clonotypes were shared. Larger estimated clonotype richness was generally found for naive subsets than for memory subsets. Sampling was limited to blood, and TCR repertoires in tissue likely differ from TCR repertoires in blood. Compared with non-shared clonotypes, the clonotypes found in all four sorted-subset donors had higher generation probabilities. Because the study included a small number of donors, the genetic and exposure-history diversity represented was limited. Incomplete sequencing was indicated by rarefaction of sorted-subset datasets, despite the large sequencing depth. Based on pairwise subsampling, the degree of clonotype sharing among donors was expected to be affected by sequencing depth.

CD8 naive samples were obtained by positive selection for CCR7 among CD45RO-negative cells, yielding a CD45RA+CCR7+ population from which TemRA cells were excluded. The donors were healthy, HIV-negative adults with no recently reported acute infections or vaccinations. All donors were Caucasian adults living in Nashville, Tennessee, USA. Blood was collected by leukapheresis, and PBMCs were isolated by Ficoll-Histopaque density gradient centrifugation and then cryopreserved in liquid nitrogen vapor phase. Analytical flow cytometry was used to check the purity and quantity of each magnetically sorted T cell population. Each sorted fraction had its genomic DNA isolated and then quantified by UV absorbance on a Nanodrop 2000c.

The chain uses TRBV28 and TRBJ1-3; no D gene can be assigned with confidence. The sequence was collected from a young man in good health. Some clones in this sample may be carry-over from other donors' samples. Sequenced: naive CD8+ T cells from PBMCs. The sample's cell subset or site label, in plain terms: CD45RA+CCR7+. CDR3 sequence: CASSKGFSGNTIYF. The sequenced DNA is TGTGCCAGCAGCAAGGGTTTCTCTGGAAACACCATATATTTT.